This record looks at one T cell receptor (beta chain) sequence and its context. Repertoires were generated with immunoSEQ multiplex PCR, while TCRdb's copy carries only in-frame clones and drops some. This sample has more than 95,000 clones, with over 75% found just once. The sample originates from a study of blood T cell repertoires in COVID-19. Study in general: Acute-phase and convalescent COVID-19 samples originated in the United States, Italy and Spain.

The specimen was peripheral blood. The receptor comes from a man older than 75 with active or convalescent COVID-19.

CDR3 in amino acids: CASSYSRDRGPYGYTF. The DNA for the CDR3 is TGTGCCAGCAGTTACTCCAGGGACAGGGGCCCATATGGCTACACCTTC. The chain links TRBV6-6 to TRBJ1-2; 10 bases agree with TRBD1. Unmatched junction bases numbered 6, after V lost 0 bases and J lost 5 bases. Germline V gene data show CDR1 as MNHNY and CDR2 as SVGAGI (reference sequence). CDR3 length: 16 amino acids.